A selection of T cell receptor beta chains follows, all from one sample in a study of control samples from healthy donors and cancer patients. Method: immunoSEQ multiplex PCR; TCRdb's copy keeps in-frame clones and lacks some. Here the sample spans roughly 83,000 clones, around 80% being singletons. Sequencing used blood. All receptors come from a woman in her sixties in good health. CDR3s leave out the opening cysteine and the closing phenylalanine or tryptophan. The order of the fields is J gene, V gene, CDR3 protein.

>TRBJ1-5|TRBV6-1
ASSEVGPSTRSNQPQH
>TRBJ2-5|TRBV3-1/TRBV3-2
ASSQLGTGETQY
>TRBJ1-2|TRBV3-1/TRBV3-2
ASSQESTGSLGYT
>TRBJ2-2|TRBV12-3/TRBV12-4
ASSLSDSQSLF
>TRBJ2-2|TRBV5-1
ASSLLLQGELF
>TRBJ1-6|TRBV18
ASSPGYNSPLH
>TRBJ1-1|TRBV7-2
ASSLGGVVVTEAF
>TRBJ2-3|TRBV18
ASSPIQGTDTQY
>TRBJ1-2|TRBV4-3
ASSQARDRANGYT
>TRBJ2-1|TRBV27
ASGGLAGAYNEQF
>TRBJ1-1|TRBV2
ASRRDMNTEAF
>TRBJ2-7|TRBV28
ASHARGSEQY
>TRBJ1-3|TRBV21-1
ASSNRWGGNTIY
>TRBJ2-2|TRBV7-9
ASSLRDRGSTGELF
>TRBJ1-5|TRBV5-6
ASSLSGGDKPQH
>TRBJ1-1|TRBV7-6
ASSRGSGITEAF
>TRBJ2-7|TRBV2
ASTTAGTKASEQY
>TRBJ2-2|TRBV5-8
ASRFDRVGTGELF
>TRBJ2-5|TRBV18
ASSPSRQSQETQY
>TRBJ1-1|TRBV7-7
ASSLDPMNTEAF
>TRBJ2-7|TRBV3-1/TRBV3-2
ASSQVSTGSYEQY
>TRBJ2-4|TRBV2
ASRALAKNIQY
>TRBJ2-7|TRBV5-5
ASSLGTGRSEQY
>TRBJ2-1|TRBV19
ASSILRSNEQF
>TRBJ2-1|TRBV19
ASSINRANEQF
>TRBJ2-7|TRBV7-9
ASSQQGADYEQY
>TRBJ2-7|TRBV11-1
ASSSPRDRNTYEQY
>TRBJ1-2|TRBV21-1
ASSNTGDRGHGGYT
>TRBJ2-1|TRBV2
ASSDFSSYNEQF
>TRBJ1-4|TRBV28
ASSPPGTVSEKLF
>TRBJ1-2|TRBV3-1/TRBV3-2
ASSPYHGSQDGYT
>TRBJ1-4|TRBV6-6
ASSYSGTGAEKLF
>TRBJ1-5|TRBV7-9
ASSAEANQPQH
>TRBJ1-5|TRBV5-4
ASSIGGPLSNQPQH
>TRBJ1-3|TRBV18
ASSPSTDLSGNTIY
>TRBJ2-7|TRBV6-5
ASNPTGGGQY
>TRBJ2-3|TRBV18
ASSPLLAGGSDTQY
>TRBJ1-5|TRBV10-3
AISEGASQH
>TRBJ1-5|TRBV24-1
ATSDANQPQH
>TRBJ1-5|TRBV19
ASYGGGAGRSNQPQH
>TRBJ2-3|TRBV5-1
ASSLAPKPADTQY
>TRBJ1-5|TRBV19
ASSISRQGWQPQH
>TRBJ2-1|TRBV7-9
ASSFTGGNEQF
>TRBJ1-2|TRBV5-8
ASSFIPGQGVEGYT
>TRBJ1-1|TRBV7-2
ASSMTGGRTEAF
>TRBJ1-2|TRBV12-3/TRBV12-4
ASSLGKDYGYT
>TRBJ2-2|TRBV7-9
ANVRAGDTGELF
>TRBJ1-2|TRBV25-1
ASSDGPWGGYT
>TRBJ1-6|TRBV7-2
AVSGQGAAPLH
>TRBJ1-2|TRBV29-1
SVEPGTDYGYT
>TRBJ2-7|TRBV29-1
SVGTGGTGGGGQY
>TRBJ2-1|TRBV27
ASSAGAGGYNEQF
>TRBJ2-1|TRBV5-4
ASRLDSYNEQF